The T cell receptor (beta chain) under discussion was sequenced for a study of T cells in Graves' hyperthyroidism and ophthalmopathy. At the level of the study: Peripheral blood was drawn at first diagnosis, prior to all treatment.

The CDR3 length is 15 residues. From germline, CDR1 is WNHNN and CDR2 SYGVQD (reference sequence). Losses at the gene ends were 6 bases for V and 2 bases for J; bases not matched to a gene: 4. This clonotype has at least ten counts. The antigen is not known. Broader study findings: In the blood, most expanded thyroid clonotypes above 0.001 appeared as well. The authors' 13 V-J model separated ophthalmopathy from stable hyperthyroidism.

This sample holds PBMCs from about 10 ml fresh peripheral blood. Amplification targeted TCR beta CDR3 regions from RNA transcripts. The HTBI primer set was used in a first-round RT-PCR of the TCR CDR3. TCRdb re-called the multiplex PCR reads through MiXCR, storing one row per CDR3 protein. The sample includes over 500,000 distinct CDR3 sequences, roughly 16% of them seen just once. This chain connects TRBV10-1 to TRBJ1-5, with 10 bases identical to TRBD1. The sequence was obtained from a woman aged 30 to 39 with Graves' ophthalmopathy. The sample consisted of blood. This CDR3 reads CASSAGTGGNQPQHF. CDR3 nucleotides: TGCGCCAGCAGCGCCGGGACAGGGGGCAATCAGCCCCAGCATTTT.